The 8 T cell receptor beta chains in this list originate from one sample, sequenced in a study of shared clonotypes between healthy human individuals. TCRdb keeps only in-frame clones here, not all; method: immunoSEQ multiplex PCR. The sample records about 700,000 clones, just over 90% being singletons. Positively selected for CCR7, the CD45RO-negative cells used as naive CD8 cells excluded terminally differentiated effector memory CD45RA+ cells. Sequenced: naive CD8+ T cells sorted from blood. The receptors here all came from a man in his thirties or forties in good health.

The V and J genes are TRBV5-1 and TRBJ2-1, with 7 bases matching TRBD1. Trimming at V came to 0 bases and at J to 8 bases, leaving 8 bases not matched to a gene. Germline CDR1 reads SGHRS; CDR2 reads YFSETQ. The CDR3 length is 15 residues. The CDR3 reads CASSLGTGNRDEQFF. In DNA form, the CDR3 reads TGCGCCAGCAGCTTGGGGACAGGTAACAGGGATGAGCAGTTCTTC.

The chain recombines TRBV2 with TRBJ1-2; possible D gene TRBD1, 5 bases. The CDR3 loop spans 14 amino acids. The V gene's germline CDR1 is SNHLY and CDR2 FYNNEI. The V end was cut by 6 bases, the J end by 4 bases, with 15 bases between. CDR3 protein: CASRPDSSAYGYTF. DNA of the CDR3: TGTGCCAGCAGACCCGACAGTAGCGCCTATGGCTACACCTTC.

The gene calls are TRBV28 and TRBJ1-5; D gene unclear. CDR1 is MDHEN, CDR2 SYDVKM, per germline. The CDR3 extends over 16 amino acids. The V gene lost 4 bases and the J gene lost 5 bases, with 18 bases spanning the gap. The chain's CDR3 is CASSWQPLGAHQPQHF. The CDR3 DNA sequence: TGTGCCAGCAGTTGGCAGCCCCTAGGAGCCCATCAGCCCCAGCATTTT.

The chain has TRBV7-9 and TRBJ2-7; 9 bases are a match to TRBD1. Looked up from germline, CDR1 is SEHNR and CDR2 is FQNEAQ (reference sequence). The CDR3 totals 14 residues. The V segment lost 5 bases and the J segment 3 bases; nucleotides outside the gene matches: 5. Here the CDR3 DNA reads TGTGCCAGCAGCCCGGGACAGGGTATCTACGAGCAGTACTTC. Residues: CASSPGQGIYEQYF.

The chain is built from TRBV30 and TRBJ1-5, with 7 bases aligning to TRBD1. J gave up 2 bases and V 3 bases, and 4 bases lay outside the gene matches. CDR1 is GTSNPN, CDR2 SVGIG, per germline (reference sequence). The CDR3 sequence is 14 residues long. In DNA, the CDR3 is TGTGCCTGGAGCTATGGGACAGGCAATCAGCCCCAGCATTTT. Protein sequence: CAWSYGTGNQPQHF.

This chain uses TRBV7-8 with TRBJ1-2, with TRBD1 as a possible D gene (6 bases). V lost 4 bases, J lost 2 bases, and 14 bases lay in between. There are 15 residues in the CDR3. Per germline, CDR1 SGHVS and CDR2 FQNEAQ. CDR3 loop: CASSSYSDRNYGYTF. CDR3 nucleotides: TGTGCCAGCAGCTCGTACTCGGACAGAAACTATGGCTACACCTTC.

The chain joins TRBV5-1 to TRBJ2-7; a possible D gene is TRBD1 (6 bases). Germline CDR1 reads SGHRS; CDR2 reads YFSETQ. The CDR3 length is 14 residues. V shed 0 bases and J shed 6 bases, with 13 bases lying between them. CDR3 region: CASSLVDSQGEQYF. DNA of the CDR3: TGCGCCAGCAGCTTGGTGGACAGCCAAGGCGAGCAGTACTTC.

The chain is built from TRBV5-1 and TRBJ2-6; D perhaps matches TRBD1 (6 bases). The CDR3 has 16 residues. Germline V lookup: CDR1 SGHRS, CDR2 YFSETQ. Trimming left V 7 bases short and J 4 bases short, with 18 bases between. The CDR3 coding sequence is TGCGCCAGCTCACAGGGCACCGGTCGGGGGGCCAACGTCCTGACTTTC. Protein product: CASSQGTGRGANVLTF.